The clone carrying this TCR beta chain was observed a single time. The antigen is not known. Specified time point: persistent/refractory GD, antithyroid drugs over 5 years with positive TRAb. PBMCs were the source of the RNA used for TCR sequencing. Peripheral blood, approximately 9.6 milliliters of it, was drawn into EDTA tubes. The record originates from a study of regulatory T cells in long-lasting Graves disease. Findings of the study overall: Gene preferences differed: TRBV28, TRBJ1-2, TRBJ2-5 in persistent cases.

Germline V gene sequence: CDR1 SEHNR, CDR2 FQNEAQ (reference sequence). The V and J ends lost 5 bases and 3 bases respectively, with 10 bases between them. This CDR3 region has 14 residues. Construction of the TCR beta libraries employed iRepertoire HTBI primers in conjunction with Arm-PCR of CDR3 regions. TCRdb fed the multiplex PCR reads into MiXCR, producing one record per CDR3 protein. The sample yields around 340,000 distinct CDR3 sequences, around a fifth seen once. This specimen consisted of peripheral blood mononuclear cells (PBMCs), obtained when the disease was refractory, from a patient treated with antithyroid drugs. The origin of this receptor is a female donor with Graves disease. The J gene is TRBJ2-2, the V gene TRBV7-9; D unclear. The CDR3 reads CASSPRGDTGELFF. The CDR3 DNA reads TGTGCCAGCAGCCCCCGTGGTGACACCGGGGAGCTGTTTTTT.